These T cell receptor beta chains were read from a single sample in a study of control samples from healthy donors and cancer patients. Assay used: immunoSEQ multiplex PCR; TCRdb lists only in-frame clones, some missing. The sample yields tens of thousands of clones, less than 90% seen once. The source material was blood. Source of these receptors: a woman aged 50 to 60 in good health. Each CDR3 is given with its conserved first and last residue. Fields, in order: clone size, V gene, D gene, J gene, CDR3 protein, CDR3 DNA. The D gene is left open where the match is weak. Clone size is not always given. Where it is, it says once, few, many or a class for expanded clones.

clone_size: NA
v_call: TRBV2
d_call: NA
j_call: TRBJ2-1
cdr3_aa: CASSESPTGRNEQFF
cdr3_nt: TGTGCCAGCAGTGAATCCCCCACAGGGAGGAATGAGCAGTTCTTC

clone_size: NA
v_call: TRBV2
d_call: NA
j_call: TRBJ1-5
cdr3_aa: CASSDGWGSNDQPQHF
cdr3_nt: TGTGCCAGCAGTGACGGCTGGGGCTCCAATGATCAGCCCCAGCATTTT

clone_size: NA
v_call: TRBV5-5
d_call: NA
j_call: TRBJ1-5
cdr3_aa: CASSPDPKQPQHF
cdr3_nt: TGTGCCAGCAGCCCGGACCCTAAACAGCCCCAGCATTTT

clone_size: NA
v_call: TRBV7-2
d_call: NA
j_call: TRBJ2-7
cdr3_aa: CASSLAYGNSEQYF
cdr3_nt: TGTGCCAGCAGCTTAGCGTACGGGAACTCCGAGCAGTACTTC

clone_size: NA
v_call: TRBV5-1
d_call: NA
j_call: TRBJ2-5
cdr3_aa: CASSPAIGQQETQYF
cdr3_nt: TGCGCCAGCAGCCCCGCCATTGGGCAGCAAGAGACCCAGTACTTC

clone_size: NA
v_call: TRBV2
d_call: NA
j_call: TRBJ2-4
cdr3_aa: CASKSGTVAKNIQYF
cdr3_nt: TGTGCCAGCAAATCAGGGACCGTAGCCAAAAACATTCAGTACTTC

clone_size: NA
v_call: TRBV25-1
d_call: NA
j_call: TRBJ1-1
cdr3_aa: CASKGNTEAFF
cdr3_nt: TGTGCCAGCAAGGGGAACACTGAAGCTTTCTTT

clone_size: NA
v_call: TRBV3-1/TRBV3-2
d_call: TRBD2
j_call: TRBJ2-5
cdr3_aa: CASSQARLAGWGETQYF
cdr3_nt: TGTGCCAGCAGCCAAGCCAGACTAGCGGGATGGGGAGAGACCCAGTACTTC

clone_size: NA
v_call: TRBV19
d_call: TRBD1
j_call: TRBJ2-7
cdr3_aa: CASQGQANYEQYF
cdr3_nt: TGTGCCAGCCAGGGACAGGCGAACTACGAGCAGTACTTC

clone_size: NA
v_call: TRBV11-2
d_call: NA
j_call: TRBJ1-1
cdr3_aa: CASSLEPGGGVTEAFF
cdr3_nt: TGTGCCAGCAGCTTAGAACCTGGAGGAGGGGTCACTGAAGCTTTCTTT

clone_size: NA
v_call: TRBV7-9
d_call: TRBD2
j_call: TRBJ2-1
cdr3_aa: CASSRGGNGAEQFF
cdr3_nt: TGTGCCAGCAGCAGGGGAGGGAACGGTGCTGAGCAGTTCTTC

clone_size: NA
v_call: TRBV10-1
d_call: NA
j_call: TRBJ1-1
cdr3_aa: CASSESRGGATFF
cdr3_nt: TGCGCCAGCAGTGAGTCACGGGGGGGCGCGACTTTCTTT

clone_size: few
v_call: TRBV9
d_call: TRBD2
j_call: TRBJ2-1
cdr3_aa: CASSPATSWDEQFF
cdr3_nt: TGTGCCAGCAGCCCCGCGACTAGCTGGGATGAGCAGTTCTTC

clone_size: NA
v_call: TRBV28
d_call: NA
j_call: TRBJ2-5
cdr3_aa: CASSEGEIVGETQYF
cdr3_nt: TGTGCCAGCAGTGAGGGTGAGATAGTAGGAGAGACCCAGTACTTC

clone_size: NA
v_call: TRBV28
d_call: NA
j_call: TRBJ1-5
cdr3_aa: CATLEDNHSNQPQHF
cdr3_nt: TGTGCCACCTTAGAGGACAACCATAGCAATCAGCCCCAGCATTTT

clone_size: NA
v_call: TRBV12-2
d_call: NA
j_call: TRBJ2-1
cdr3_aa: CATRWRRLDYNEQFF
cdr3_nt: TGTGCAACCCGGTGGAGGCGACTAGACTACAATGAGCAGTTCTTC

clone_size: NA
v_call: TRBV19
d_call: NA
j_call: TRBJ1-5
cdr3_aa: CASPVKGVRGISNQPQHF
cdr3_nt: TGTGCCTCTCCCGTGAAGGGGGTCCGTGGGATTAGCAATCAGCCCCAGCATTTT

clone_size: NA
v_call: TRBV18
d_call: NA
j_call: TRBJ2-7
cdr3_aa: CASSPTSAHYDEQYF
cdr3_nt: TGTGCCAGCTCACCAACTAGTGCCCATTACGACGAGCAGTACTTC

clone_size: few
v_call: TRBV3-1/TRBV3-2
d_call: NA
j_call: TRBJ1-3
cdr3_aa: CASSQTGGISGNTIYF
cdr3_nt: TGTGCCAGCAGCCAAACAGGAGGGATCTCTGGAAACACCATATATTTT

clone_size: NA
v_call: TRBV7-9
d_call: TRBD1
j_call: TRBJ2-7
cdr3_aa: CASSWTGGEQYF
cdr3_nt: TGTGCCAGCAGTTGGACAGGAGGCGAGCAGTACTTC

clone_size: once
v_call: TRBV6-5
d_call: NA
j_call: TRBJ1-1
cdr3_aa: CASREGRGNTEAFF
cdr3_nt: TGTGCCAGCAGGGAGGGACGGGGGAACACTGAAGCTTTCTTT

clone_size: NA
v_call: TRBV18
d_call: TRBD2
j_call: TRBJ2-5
cdr3_aa: CASSPGLAGSQETQYF
cdr3_nt: TGTGCCAGCTCACCGGGACTAGCGGGAAGCCAAGAGACCCAGTACTTC

clone_size: NA
v_call: TRBV19
d_call: TRBD2
j_call: TRBJ2-1
cdr3_aa: CATKGYSGSVYYEQFF
cdr3_nt: TGTGCCACCAAGGGGTATAGCGGGAGTGTATACTATGAGCAGTTCTTC

clone_size: few
v_call: TRBV7-8
d_call: NA
j_call: TRBJ1-5
cdr3_aa: CASSLQRVRGQPQHF
cdr3_nt: TGTGCCAGCAGCTTACAAAGGGTCCGGGGTCAGCCCCAGCATTTT

clone_size: few
v_call: TRBV7-9
d_call: TRBD1
j_call: TRBJ2-5
cdr3_aa: CASSLALRRGRGETQYF
cdr3_nt: TGTGCCAGCAGCTTAGCCCTGCGCAGGGGGCGCGGAGAGACCCAGTACTTC

clone_size: NA
v_call: TRBV2
d_call: TRBD2
j_call: TRBJ2-1
cdr3_aa: CASSKTSNYNEQFF
cdr3_nt: TGTGCCAGCAGTAAGACTAGCAACTACAATGAGCAGTTCTTC

clone_size: NA
v_call: TRBV27
d_call: NA
j_call: TRBJ1-6
cdr3_aa: CASSWSGVNSPLHF
cdr3_nt: TGTGCCAGCAGTTGGAGTGGGGTCAATTCACCCCTCCACTTT

clone_size: NA
v_call: TRBV7-3
d_call: NA
j_call: TRBJ2-2
cdr3_aa: CASSFGTGELFF
cdr3_nt: TGTGCCAGCAGCTTCGGAACCGGGGAGCTGTTTTTT

clone_size: NA
v_call: TRBV28
d_call: NA
j_call: TRBJ1-6
cdr3_aa: CASSFEGPIPGGSPLHF
cdr3_nt: TGTGCCAGCAGTTTTGAGGGGCCCATACCCGGGGGTTCACCCCTCCACTTT